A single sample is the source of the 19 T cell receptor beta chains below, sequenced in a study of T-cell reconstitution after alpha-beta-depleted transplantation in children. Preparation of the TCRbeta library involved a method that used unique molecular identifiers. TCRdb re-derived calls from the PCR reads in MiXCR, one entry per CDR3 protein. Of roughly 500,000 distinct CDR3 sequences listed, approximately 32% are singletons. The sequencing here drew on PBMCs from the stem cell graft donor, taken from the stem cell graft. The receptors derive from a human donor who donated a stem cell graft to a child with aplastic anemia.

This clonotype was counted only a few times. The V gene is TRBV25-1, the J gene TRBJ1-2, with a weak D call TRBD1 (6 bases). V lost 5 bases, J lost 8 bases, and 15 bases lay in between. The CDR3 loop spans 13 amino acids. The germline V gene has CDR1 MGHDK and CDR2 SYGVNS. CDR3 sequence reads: CASSFSDRGGYTF. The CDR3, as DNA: TGTGCCAGCAGTTTCTCGGACAGAGGCGGCTACACCTTC.

CDR3 sequence (DNA): TGCAGTGCTAGAGTCCCCTTAGCGGGAAGGGGCACAGATACGCAGTATTTT. Residues: CSARVPLAGRGTDTQYF. The V gene is TRBV20-1, the J gene TRBJ2-3, with 8 bases lining up with TRBD2. The V gene end was trimmed by 1 base and the J gene end by 1 base; junction bases not matched to a gene: 10. Germline CDR1 is DFQATT and CDR2 is SNEGSKA (reference sequence). The CDR3 consists of 17 residues.

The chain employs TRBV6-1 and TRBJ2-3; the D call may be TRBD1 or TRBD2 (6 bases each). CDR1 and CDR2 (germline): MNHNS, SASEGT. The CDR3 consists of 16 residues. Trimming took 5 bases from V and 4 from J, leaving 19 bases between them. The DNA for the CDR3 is TGTGCCAGCAGTCCGTATACAGGGAGGTCGTCAGATACGCAGTATTTT. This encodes CASSPYTGRSSDTQYF.

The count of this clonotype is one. Written as DNA, the CDR3 is TGTGCCAGCAGCATGGACAGGGTGAACTATGGCTACACCTTC. It specifies CASSMDRVNYGYTF. J is TRBJ1-2 and V is TRBV7-2, with 8 positions matching TRBD1. Germline loops: CDR1 SGHTA, CDR2 FQGNSA. With V trimmed by 5 bases and J by 2 bases, 4 bases remained unmatched. CDR3 length equals 14 residues.

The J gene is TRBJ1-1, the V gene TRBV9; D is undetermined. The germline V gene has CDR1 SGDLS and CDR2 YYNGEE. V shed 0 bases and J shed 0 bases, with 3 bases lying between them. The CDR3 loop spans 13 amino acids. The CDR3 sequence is CASSVAVNTEAFF. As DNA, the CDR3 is TGTGCCAGCAGCGTAGCAGTGAACACTGAAGCTTTCTTT.

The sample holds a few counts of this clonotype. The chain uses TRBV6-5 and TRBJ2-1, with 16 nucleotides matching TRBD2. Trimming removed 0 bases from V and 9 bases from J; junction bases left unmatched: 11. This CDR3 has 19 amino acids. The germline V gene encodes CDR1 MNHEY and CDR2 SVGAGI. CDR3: CASSYSIPGLAGGSGEQFF. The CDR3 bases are TGTGCCAGCAGTTACTCTATTCCGGGACTAGCGGGAGGGAGTGGTGAGCAGTTCTTC.

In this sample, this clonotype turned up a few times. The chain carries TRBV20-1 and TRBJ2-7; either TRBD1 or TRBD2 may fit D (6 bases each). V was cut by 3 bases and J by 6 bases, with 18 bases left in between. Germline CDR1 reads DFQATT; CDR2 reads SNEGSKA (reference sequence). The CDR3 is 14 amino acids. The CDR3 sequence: CSASDLRDISEQYV. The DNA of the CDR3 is TGCAGTGCTAGTGACCTGCGGGACATATCCGAGCAGTACGTC.

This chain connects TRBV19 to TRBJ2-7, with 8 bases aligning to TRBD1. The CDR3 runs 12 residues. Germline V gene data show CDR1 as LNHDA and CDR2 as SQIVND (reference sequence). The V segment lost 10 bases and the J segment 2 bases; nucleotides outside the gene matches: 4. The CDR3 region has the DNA TGTGCCACCCCGGACAGGGCCTACGAGCAGTACTTC. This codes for CATPDRAYEQYF.

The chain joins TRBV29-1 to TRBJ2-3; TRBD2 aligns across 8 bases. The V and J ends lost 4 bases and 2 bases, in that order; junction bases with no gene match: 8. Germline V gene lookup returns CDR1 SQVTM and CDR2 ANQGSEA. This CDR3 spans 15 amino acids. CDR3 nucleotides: TGCAGCGTTGGCGGGGGTAGCGGGACCACAGATACGCAGTATTTT. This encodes CSVGGGSGTTDTQYF.

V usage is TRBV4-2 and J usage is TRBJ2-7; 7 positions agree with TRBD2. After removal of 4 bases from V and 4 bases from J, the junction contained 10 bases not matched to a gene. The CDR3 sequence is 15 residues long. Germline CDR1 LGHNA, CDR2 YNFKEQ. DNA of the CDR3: TGTGCCAGCAGCCCCGGAACCTCGCGGGAGTACGAGCAGTACTTC. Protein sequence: CASSPGTSREYEQYF.

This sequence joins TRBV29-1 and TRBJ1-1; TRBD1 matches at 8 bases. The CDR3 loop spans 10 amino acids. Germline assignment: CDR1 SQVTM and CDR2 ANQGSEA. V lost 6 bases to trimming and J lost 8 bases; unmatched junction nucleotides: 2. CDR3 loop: CSVRDREAFF. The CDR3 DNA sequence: TGCAGCGTAAGGGACAGGGAAGCTTTCTTT.

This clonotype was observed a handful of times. Here the CDR3 DNA reads TGCAGCGCACTGACGGTTAACAATGAGCAGTTCTTC. Translating gives CSALTVNNEQFF. This chain uses TRBV29-1 with TRBJ2-1; unclear D gene. Per germline, CDR1 SQVTM and CDR2 ANQGSEA. This CDR3 region has 12 residues. V dropped 7 bases and J dropped 5 bases, with 12 bases sitting between them.

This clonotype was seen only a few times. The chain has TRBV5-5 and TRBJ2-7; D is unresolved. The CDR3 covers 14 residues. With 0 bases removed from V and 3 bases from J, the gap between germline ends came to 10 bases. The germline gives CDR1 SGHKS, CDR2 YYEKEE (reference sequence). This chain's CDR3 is CASSLERLDYEQYF. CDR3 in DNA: TGTGCCAGCAGCTTGGAACGGCTGGACTACGAGCAGTACTTC.

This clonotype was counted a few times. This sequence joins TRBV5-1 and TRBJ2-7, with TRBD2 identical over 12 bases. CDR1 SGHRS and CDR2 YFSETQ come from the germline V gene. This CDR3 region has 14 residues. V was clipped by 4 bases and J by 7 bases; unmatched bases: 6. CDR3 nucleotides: TGCGCCAGCAGCCGACTAGCGGGAGTGGAAGAGCAGTACTTC. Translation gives CASSRLAGVEEQYF.

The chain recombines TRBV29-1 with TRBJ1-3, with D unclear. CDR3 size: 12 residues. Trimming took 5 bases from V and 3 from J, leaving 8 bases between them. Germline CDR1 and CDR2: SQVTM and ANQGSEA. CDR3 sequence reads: CSVSGYGNTIYF. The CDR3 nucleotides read TGCAGCGTTTCCGGTTATGGAAACACCATATATTTT.

The CDR3 DNA is TGTGCCAGCAGTTACTCCCAACGGAACTTGTATAGCAATCAGCCCCAGCATTTT. As protein: CASSYSQRNLYSNQPQHF. The chain joins TRBV6-5 to TRBJ1-5; D gene ambiguous. There are 18 residues in the CDR3. The V end was cut by 0 bases, the J end by 0 bases, with 15 bases between. Germline V gene sequence: CDR1 MNHEY, CDR2 SVGAGI.

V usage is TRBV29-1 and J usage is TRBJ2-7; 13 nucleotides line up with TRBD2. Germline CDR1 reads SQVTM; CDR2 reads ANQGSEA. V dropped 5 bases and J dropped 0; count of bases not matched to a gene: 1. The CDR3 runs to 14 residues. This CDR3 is CSVRTSGSSYEQYF. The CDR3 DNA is TGCAGCGTTAGGACTAGCGGGAGCTCCTACGAGCAGTACTTC.

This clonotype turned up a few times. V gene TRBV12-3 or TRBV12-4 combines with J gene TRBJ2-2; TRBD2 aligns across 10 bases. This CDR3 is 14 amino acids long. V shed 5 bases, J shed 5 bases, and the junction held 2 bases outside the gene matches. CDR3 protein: CASSTAGGTGELFF. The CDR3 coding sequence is TGTGCCAGCAGTACAGCGGGAGGGACCGGGGAGCTGTTTTTT.

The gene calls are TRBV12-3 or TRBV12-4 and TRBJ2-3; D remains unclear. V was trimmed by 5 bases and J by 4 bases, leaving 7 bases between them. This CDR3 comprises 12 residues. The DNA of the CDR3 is TGTGCCAGCAGTACGACTTCAGATACGCAGTATTTT. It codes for CASSTTSDTQYF.